Reported below is one T cell receptor (beta chain). Method: immunoSEQ multiplex PCR; TCRdb's copy keeps in-frame clones and lacks some. The table shows tens of thousands of clones, with under 90% occurring only once. The CDR3 totals 15 residues. V was clipped by 1 base and J by 0 bases, with 11 bases between them. Germline loops: CDR1 SGHRS, CDR2 YFSETQ. The data were taken from a study of T cell changes during pregnancy in multiple sclerosis. The specimen was CD8+ T cells from peripheral blood mononuclear cells, collected after pregnancy. V gene TRBV5-1 combines with J gene TRBJ2-7; TRBD2 might be the D (5 bases). This clonotype originated in a female donor with multiple sclerosis, enrolled in a pregnancy study. The CDR3 bases are TGCGCCAGCAGCTTGCGTGGGGAGAGCTCCTACGAGCAGTACTTC. Its translation is CASSLRGESSYEQYF.